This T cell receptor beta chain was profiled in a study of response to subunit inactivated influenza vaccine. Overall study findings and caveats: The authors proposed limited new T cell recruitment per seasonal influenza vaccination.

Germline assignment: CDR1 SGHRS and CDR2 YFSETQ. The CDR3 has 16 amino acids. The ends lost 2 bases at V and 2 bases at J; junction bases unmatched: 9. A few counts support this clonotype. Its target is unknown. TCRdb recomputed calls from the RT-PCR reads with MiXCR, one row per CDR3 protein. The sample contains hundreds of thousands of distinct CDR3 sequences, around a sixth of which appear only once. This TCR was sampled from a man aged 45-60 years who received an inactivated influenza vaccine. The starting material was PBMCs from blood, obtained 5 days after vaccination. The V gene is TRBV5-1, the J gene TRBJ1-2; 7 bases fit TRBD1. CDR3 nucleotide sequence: TGCGCCAGCAGCTTCCCCCTGGGACAGTTAAACTATGGCTACACCTTC. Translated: CASSFPLGQLNYGYTF.